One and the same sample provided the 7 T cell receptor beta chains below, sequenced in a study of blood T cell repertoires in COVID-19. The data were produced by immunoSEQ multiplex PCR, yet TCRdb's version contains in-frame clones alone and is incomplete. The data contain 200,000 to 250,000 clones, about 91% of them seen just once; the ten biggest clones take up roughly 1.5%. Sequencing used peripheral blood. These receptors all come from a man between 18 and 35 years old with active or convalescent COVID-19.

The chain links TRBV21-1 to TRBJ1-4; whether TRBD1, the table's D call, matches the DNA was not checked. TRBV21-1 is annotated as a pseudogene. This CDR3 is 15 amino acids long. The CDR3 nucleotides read TGTGCCAGCAGCACTCACGTGACAGGAAATGAAAAACTGTTTTTT. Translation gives CASSTHVTGNEKLFF.

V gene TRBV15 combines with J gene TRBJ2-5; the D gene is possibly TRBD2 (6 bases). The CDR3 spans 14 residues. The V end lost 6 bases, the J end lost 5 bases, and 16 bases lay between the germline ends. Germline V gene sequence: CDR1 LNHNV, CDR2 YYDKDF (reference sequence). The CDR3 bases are TGTGCCACCAGGACCGGGAGTCAGGCGGAGACCCAGTACTTC. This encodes CATRTGSQAETQYF. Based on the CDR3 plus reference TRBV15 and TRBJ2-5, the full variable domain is DAMVIQNPRYQVTQFGKPVTLSCSQTLNHNVMYWYQQKSSQAPKLLFHYYDKDFNNEADTPDNFQSRRPNTSFCFLDIRSPGLGDTAMYLCATRTGSQAETQYFGPGTRLLVL.

The CDR3 is CASTPSSGSYEQYF. CDR3 DNA: TGTGCCAGCACCCCCTCTAGCGGGAGCTACGAGCAGTACTTC. This chain joins TRBV28 and TRBJ2-7; TRBD2 agrees at 10 bases. The trim removed 7 bases at V and 3 bases at J, leaving 6 bases unmatched. The CDR3 spans 14 residues. The germline CDR1 and CDR2 sequences are MDHEN and SYDVKM.

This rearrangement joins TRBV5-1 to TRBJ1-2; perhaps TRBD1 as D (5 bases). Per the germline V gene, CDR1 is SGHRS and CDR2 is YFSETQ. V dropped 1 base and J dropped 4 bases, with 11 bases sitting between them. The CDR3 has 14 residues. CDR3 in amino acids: CASSLSAGIYGYTF. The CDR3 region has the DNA TGCGCCAGCAGCTTGTCTGCAGGGATCTATGGCTACACCTTC.

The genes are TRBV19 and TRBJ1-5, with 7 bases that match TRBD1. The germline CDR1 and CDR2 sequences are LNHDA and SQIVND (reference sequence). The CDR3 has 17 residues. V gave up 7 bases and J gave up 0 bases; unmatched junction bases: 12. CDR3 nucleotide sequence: TGTGCCAGTATGTCCCAACCGGGACAGATTAGCAATCAGCCCCAGCATTTT. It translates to CASMSQPGQISNQPQHF. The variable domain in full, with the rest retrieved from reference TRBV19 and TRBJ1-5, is DGGITQSPKYLFRKEGQNVTLSCEQNLNHDAMYWYRQDPGQGLRLIYYSQIVNDFQKGDIAEGYSVSREKKESFPLTVTSAQKNPTAFYLCASMSQPGQISNQPQHFGDGTRLSIL.

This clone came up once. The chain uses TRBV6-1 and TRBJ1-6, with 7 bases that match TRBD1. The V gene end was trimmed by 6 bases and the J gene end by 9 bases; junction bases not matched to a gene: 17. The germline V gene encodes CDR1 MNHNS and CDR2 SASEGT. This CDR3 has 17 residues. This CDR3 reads CASREPGTVSLSSPLHF. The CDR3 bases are TGTGCCAGCAGGGAACCCGGGACAGTTAGCTTATCTTCACCCCTCCACTTT.

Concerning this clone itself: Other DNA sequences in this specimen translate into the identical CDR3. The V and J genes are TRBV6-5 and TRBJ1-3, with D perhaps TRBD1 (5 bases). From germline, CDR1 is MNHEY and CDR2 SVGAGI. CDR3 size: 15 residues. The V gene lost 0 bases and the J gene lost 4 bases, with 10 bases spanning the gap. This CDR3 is CASSYSPGSGNTIYF. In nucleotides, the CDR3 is TGTGCCAGCAGTTACTCCCCAGGGTCAGGAAACACCATATATTTT.